This TCR beta chain comes out of a study of identical twins' blood T cells. Broader study findings: Out-of-frame TCRbeta clonotypes reportedly had markedly more similar V usage in twins than unrelated donors. Twins shared more top CDR3 clonotypes than unrelated donors did.

About this clonotype: Its antigen is unidentified.

TCR cDNA libraries were made from RNA using a previously described, modified protocol. TCRdb re-analysed the 5' RACE reads in MiXCR, keeping a single row per CDR3 protein. Of hundreds of thousands of distinct CDR3 sequences listed, roughly 31% are singletons. The clonotype originates from a woman aged 18 to 55 in good health. The sequencing sample was made of PBMCs.

The CDR3 sequence: CSVETGRAEAFF. For the CDR3, the DNA is TGCAGCGTTGAGACAGGAAGGGCTGAAGCTTTCTTT. The chain uses TRBV29-1 and TRBJ1-1; D possibly corresponds to TRBD1 (6 bases). Germline V gene lookup returns CDR1 SQVTM and CDR2 ANQGSEA. V lost 3 bases, J lost 6 bases, and 11 bases lay in between. The CDR3 is 12 amino acids.